Following are 24 T cell receptor beta chains from one sample sequenced in a study of cytomegalovirus exposure and HLA in healthy donors. Clones were sequenced by immunoSEQ multiplex PCR, and TCRdb holds only the in-frame ones, with some missing. This table holds roughly 150,000 clones, 85% to 90% found once. Sequenced sample: PBMCs. The receptor set was obtained from a woman between 18 and 30 years old in good health and CMV-seropositive.

The chain joins TRBV19 to TRBJ1-2; TRBD1 agrees at 7 bases. The V gene end was trimmed by 7 bases and the J gene end by 2 bases; junction bases not matched to a gene: 13. The CDR3 length is 16 residues. Germline V gene data show CDR1 as LNHDA and CDR2 as SQIVND (reference sequence). DNA of the CDR3: TGTGCCAGTAAAAGTATGTTGGGACAGTGGAACTATGGCTACACCTTC. Encoded protein: CASKSMLGQWNYGYTF.

V is TRBV27 and J is TRBJ1-5; a weak D match, TRBD1 (6 bases). V was clipped by 3 bases and J by 1 base, with 13 bases between them. This CDR3 comprises 16 residues. Germline assignment: CDR1 MNHEY and CDR2 SMNVEV (reference sequence). This chain's CDR3 is CASSLSGGFSNQPQHF. The CDR3 DNA reads TGTGCCAGCAGTTTGTCTGGGGGCTTCAGCAATCAGCCCCAGCATTTT.

The genes are TRBV18 and TRBJ1-5, with a possible D match to TRBD1 (6 bases). Germline loops: CDR1 KGHSH, CDR2 LQKENI. With 0 bases removed from V and 0 bases from J, the gap between germline ends came to 9 bases. CDR3 length: 16 residues. Here the CDR3 DNA reads TGTGCCAGCTCACCACCGGACAGACCTAGCAATCAGCCCCAGCATTTT. It specifies CASSPPDRPSNQPQHF.

CDR3 sequence: CASGAGGEKLFF. DNA for the CDR3: TGTGCCAGCGGCGCGGGAGGGGAAAAACTGTTTTTT. The rearrangement uses TRBV6-5 and TRBJ1-4; no reliable D call. Trimming took 8 bases from V and 8 from J, leaving 12 bases between them. Germline V gene sequence: CDR1 MNHEY, CDR2 SVGAGI. CDR3 length equals 12 residues.

The V gene is TRBV15, the J gene TRBJ2-1; 15 bases match TRBD2. The germline CDR1 and CDR2 sequences are LNHNV and YYDKDF (reference sequence). V was pared by 4 bases and J by 7 bases, with 8 bases of the junction left unmatched. The CDR3 covers 17 residues. This CDR3 is CATSKPGLAGGGNEQFF. For the CDR3, the DNA is TGTGCCACCAGCAAACCGGGACTAGCGGGAGGAGGGAATGAGCAGTTCTTC.

The chain has TRBV5-4 and TRBJ1-2; a weak D match, TRBD1 (5 bases). This CDR3 has 14 residues. Germline V gives CDR1 SGHNT, CDR2 YYREEE (reference sequence). The V end was cut by 0 bases, the J end by 4 bases, with 10 bases between. The CDR3 here is CASSLERGAYGYTF. The CDR3, as DNA: TGTGCCAGCAGCTTGGAACGCGGGGCCTATGGCTACACCTTC.

This chain links TRBV19 with TRBJ2-7; D is possibly TRBD1 (6 bases). The V end was cut by 4 bases, the J end by 1 base, with 11 bases between. The CDR3 sequence is 14 residues long. Germline CDR1 reads LNHDA; CDR2 reads SQIVND (reference sequence). The CDR3 DNA reads as TGTGCCAGTAGTACCCCGGGACATTCCTACGAGCAGTACTTC. Protein: CASSTPGHSYEQYF.

The chain has TRBV7-6 and TRBJ2-7, with 9 bases matching TRBD2. The CDR3 spans 15 residues. Losses at the gene ends were 1 base for V and 2 bases for J; bases not matched to a gene: 3. CDR1 SGHVS and CDR2 FNYEAQ come from the germline V gene. The CDR3 sequence is CASSLDAGGTYEQYF. The CDR3 region has the DNA TGTGCCAGCAGCTTAGACGCGGGAGGGACCTACGAGCAGTACTTC. The entire variable domain, with the rest obtained from reference TRBV7-6 and TRBJ2-7, is as follows: GAGVSQSPRYKVTKRGQDVALRCDPISGHVSLYWYRQALGQGPEFLTYFNYEAQQDKSGLPNDRFSAERPEGSISTLTIQRTEQRDSAMYRCASSLDAGGTYEQYFGPGTRLTVT.

The rearrangement joins TRBV2 to TRBJ1-2, with 8 bases aligning to TRBD1. The CDR3 is made up of 13 amino acids. Looked up from germline, CDR1 is SNHLY and CDR2 is FYNNEI. V shed 6 bases, J shed 7 bases, and the junction held 7 bases outside the gene matches. Here the CDR3 reads CASSQDREAGYTF. The CDR3 DNA sequence: TGTGCCAGCAGCCAGGACAGGGAGGCTGGCTACACCTTC.

The chain links TRBV4-1 to TRBJ2-5, with D perhaps TRBD1 (7 bases). Between the trimmed V and J ends, which lost 1 base and 9 bases, there was a span of 18 bases. In germline, CDR1 is MGHRA, CDR2 YSYEKL. The CDR3 length is 15 residues. CDR3 sequence (DNA): TGCGCCAGCAGCCAAGGGGGGGACAGTACTCGGGCCCAGTACTTC. As protein: CASSQGGDSTRAQYF.

The chain uses TRBV29-1 and TRBJ2-1; weak D call: TRBD1 (6 bases). V was pared by 4 bases and J by 2 bases, with 9 bases between. The CDR3 is 13 amino acids. Germline assignment: CDR1 SQVTM and CDR2 ANQGSEA. CDR3 in amino acids: CSVAAGAYNEQFF. The CDR3, as DNA: TGCAGCGTTGCGGCAGGGGCCTACAATGAGCAGTTCTTC.

The V and J genes are TRBV6-1 and TRBJ2-5, with TRBD1 matching over 7 bases. Trimming cost V 6 bases and J 9 bases; bases outside gene matches: 13. The CDR3 covers 14 residues. CDR1 is MNHNS and CDR2 is SASEGT in the germline V gene. CDR3 region: CASSAGTETLPQYF. The CDR3 DNA sequence: TGTGCCAGCAGCGCCGGGACAGAAACCCTTCCCCAGTACTTC.

The gene calls are TRBV7-2 and TRBJ2-7, with TRBD1 matching over 11 bases. J lost 7 bases, V lost 7 bases, and 9 bases had no gene match. CDR1 and CDR2 (germline): SGHTA, FQGNSA. CDR3 length: 14 residues. The CDR3 coding sequence is TGTGCCAGCACCCCGGACAGGGGGCGATATGAGCAGTACTTC. This encodes CASTPDRGRYEQYF. The full variable domain, completed using reference TRBV7-2 and TRBJ2-7, is GAGVSQSPSNKVTEKGKDVELRCDPISGHTALYWYRQSLGQGLEFLIYFQGNSAPDKSGLPSDRFSAERTGGSVSTLTIQRTQQEDSAVYLCASTPDRGRYEQYFGPGTRLTVT.

The chain recombines TRBV7-2 with TRBJ2-2, with 13 bases lining up with TRBD2. With 1 base clipped from V and 7 bases from J, the junction kept 9 bases outside the gene matches. This CDR3 spans 18 amino acids. Germline V gene sequence: CDR1 SGHTA, CDR2 FQGNSA. CDR3 bases: TGTGCCAGCAGCTTAGTGTTTGGGACTAGCGGGAAATTCGGGGAGCTGTTTTTT. It translates to CASSLVFGTSGKFGELFF.

The chain couples TRBV15 to TRBJ1-1, with D tentatively TRBD1 (6 bases). Trimming took off 1 base at V and 1 base at J, with 10 bases between the two ends. The CDR3 has 15 residues. The germline CDR1 and CDR2 sequences are LNHNV and YYDKDF (reference sequence). The CDR3 here is CATSRGAGENTEAFF. The CDR3 coding sequence is TGTGCCACCAGCAGAGGAGCAGGGGAGAACACTGAAGCTTTCTTT.

The chain uses TRBV15 and TRBJ1-5; a possible D gene is TRBD1 (5 bases). Germline CDR1 and CDR2: LNHNV and YYDKDF (reference sequence). The CDR3 runs to 15 residues. Trimming removed 0 bases at V and 7 bases at J, with 13 bases between. CDR3 nucleotides: TGTGCCACCAGCAGAGATCGGAAGGACACCCAGCCCCAGCATTTT. Residues: CATSRDRKDTQPQHF.

As DNA, the CDR3 is TGTGCCAGCAGCTCCCCGAAGGGGGCGGATGGCTACACCTTC. Its protein product is CASSSPKGADGYTF. The chain combines TRBV5-4 with TRBJ1-2; 7 bases align to TRBD1. The CDR3 spans 14 residues. After removal of 3 bases from V and 6 bases from J, the junction contained 8 bases not matched to a gene. The germline V gene encodes CDR1 SGHNT and CDR2 YYREEE (reference sequence).

V is TRBV6-1 and J is TRBJ2-1; 11 nucleotides match TRBD1. This CDR3 comprises 15 residues. Germline CDR1 MNHNS, CDR2 SASEGT. Germline trimming cut 3 bases from V and 2 bases from J; bases unmatched to any gene: 0. The CDR3 spells CASSEGQGAYNEQFF. CDR3 nucleotide sequence: TGTGCCAGCAGTGAGGGACAGGGGGCCTACAATGAGCAGTTCTTC.

The gene calls are TRBV2 and TRBJ2-5; the match to TRBD1 covers 9 bases. Germline V lookup: CDR1 SNHLY, CDR2 FYNNEI. J gave up 3 bases and V 6 bases, and 11 bases lay outside the gene matches. CDR3 length equals 16 residues. DNA of the CDR3: TGTGCCAGCAGAGAAACCTTTGACAGGGGGAAAGAGACCCAGTACTTC. It encodes CASRETFDRGKETQYF.

The CDR3 DNA reads TGTGCCAGCAGTGATAGCGGGATTTCTTACGAGCAGTACTTC. Translated: CASSDSGISYEQYF. The rearrangement links TRBV6-1 to TRBJ2-7; 8 nucleotides line up with TRBD2. Germline lookup yields CDR1 MNHNS and CDR2 SASEGT. This CDR3 comprises 14 residues. The V segment lost 3 bases and the J segment 4 bases; nucleotides outside the gene matches: 5.

The genes are TRBV19 and TRBJ1-2, with 7 bases that match TRBD1. Trimming cost V 5 bases and J 4 bases; bases outside gene matches: 4. This CDR3 spans 13 amino acids. From germline, CDR1 is LNHDA and CDR2 SQIVND (reference sequence). CDR3 nucleotide sequence: TGTGCCAGTAGTTACGACAGGGCCTATGGCTACACCTTC. This encodes CASSYDRAYGYTF.

The rearrangement uses TRBV2 and TRBJ2-7, with TRBD1 identical over 8 bases. This CDR3 is built from 15 residues. V gave up 7 bases and J gave up 0 bases; unmatched junction bases: 8. The germline V gene encodes CDR1 SNHLY and CDR2 FYNNEI. CDR3 sequence reads: CASIDRTGSSYEQYF. In nucleotides, the CDR3 is TGTGCCAGCATAGATAGGACAGGGAGCTCCTACGAGCAGTACTTC.

The chain links TRBV4-3 to TRBJ2-5, with D possibly TRBD2 on 5 matching bases. The CDR3 spans 15 residues. From germline, CDR1 is LGHNA and CDR2 YSLEER. V shed 3 bases and J shed 0 bases, with 11 bases lying between them. The CDR3 loop is CASSHRTGYQETQYF. The CDR3 DNA follows: TGCGCCAGCAGCCATCGGACTGGGTACCAAGAGACCCAGTACTTC.

The CDR3 region is CASSDYRARTGELFF. CDR3 coding DNA: TGTGCCAGTAGCGACTACAGGGCGCGGACCGGGGAGCTGTTTTTT. The chain carries TRBV19 and TRBJ2-2; a weak D match, TRBD1 (6 bases). With 6 bases removed from V and 5 bases from J, the gap between germline ends came to 16 bases. CDR1 and CDR2 from the germline V gene are LNHDA and SQIVND (reference sequence). There are 15 residues in the CDR3. Full variable domain (missing parts from reference TRBV19 and TRBJ2-2): DGGITQSPKYLFRKEGQNVTLSCEQNLNHDAMYWYRQDPGQGLRLIYYSQIVNDFQKGDIAEGYSVSREKKESFPLTVTSAQKNPTAFYLCASSDYRARTGELFFGEGSRLTVL.